This entry describes one T cell receptor (beta chain). Its antigen is still unknown. The sample belongs to a study of cytomegalovirus exposure and HLA in healthy donors. The study, taken as a whole, reports: The authors listed 164 TCR beta chains as cytomegalovirus-associated.

The donors belonged to the approximately 120-subject validation cohort, separate from the roughly 670-subject first cohort. This table comes from immunoSEQ multiplex PCR, and its TCRdb copy is limited to in-frame clones, with some not included. Here the sample spans some 180,000 clones, around nine tenths being singletons. CDR1 SGHAT and CDR2 FQNNGV come from the germline V gene. The length of the CDR3 is 15 residues. J was trimmed by 4 bases and V by 5 bases; bases with no gene match: 6. The chain joins TRBV11-2 to TRBJ1-1; 11 positions match TRBD1. Sequences were obtained from PBMCs. The sequence derives from a young man in good health and CMV-seropositive. This CDR3 reads CASSPRDRGATEAFF. DNA of the CDR3: TGTGCCAGCAGCCCGAGGGACAGGGGGGCCACTGAAGCTTTCTTT.